These 10 T cell receptor beta chains originate from one sample sequenced in a study of blood T cell repertoires in COVID-19. TCRdb's table, derived via immunoSEQ multiplex PCR, lists solely in-frame clones and lacks some. The table records 150,000 to 200,000 clones, more than 75% of them present only once. The sample consisted of peripheral blood. Receptor source: a woman in her 70s with COVID-19, enrolled during active disease.

The J gene is TRBJ1-5, the V gene TRBV16, with a possible D match to TRBD1 (5 bases). Trimming took off 0 bases at V and 7 bases at J, with 10 bases between the two ends. Germline V gives CDR1 KGHSY, CDR2 FQNENV. The CDR3 length is 14 residues. This CDR3 is CASSQSGVSQPQHF. The CDR3 nucleotides read TGTGCCAGCAGCCAATCAGGGGTTTCACAGCCCCAGCATTTT.

The genes are TRBV12-3 or TRBV12-4 and TRBJ1-2; D gene unclear. This CDR3 is built from 13 residues. V was clipped by 5 bases and J by 4 bases, with 11 bases between them. The CDR3 sequence: CASSASYSYGYTF. The CDR3 DNA sequence: TGTGCCAGCAGTGCGTCTTATTCCTATGGCTACACCTTC.

The V gene is TRBV28, the J gene TRBJ2-3; 9 bases match TRBD2. The V segment lost 7 bases and the J segment 0 bases; nucleotides outside the gene matches: 8. Germline V gene sequence: CDR1 MDHEN, CDR2 SYDVKM. The CDR3 has 16 amino acids. CDR3 DNA sequence: TGTGCCAGCAAGCGGGAGGCTCTATTAAGCACAGATACGCAGTATTTT. This codes for CASKREALLSTDTQYF.

The rearrangement uses TRBV12-3 or TRBV12-4 and TRBJ2-2, with D unclear. CDR3 length equals 13 residues. V lost 3 bases to trimming and J lost 7 bases, with 9 bases between them. CDR3 in amino acids: CASSFEAFGELFF. CDR3 nucleotides: TGTGCCAGCAGTTTCGAGGCGTTCGGGGAGCTGTTTTTT.

The genes are TRBV19 and TRBJ1-1; D is uncertain. Germline CDR1 is LNHDA and CDR2 is SQIVND (reference sequence). The CDR3 is made up of 11 amino acids. Trimming cost V 5 bases and J 10 bases, with 11 bases left between them. The CDR3 spells CASSESGSAFF. CDR3 DNA: TGTGCCAGTAGTGAATCCGGTTCAGCTTTCTTT.

The rearrangement links TRBV2 to TRBJ2-3, with TRBD2 matching 9 bases. This CDR3 spans 14 amino acids. In germline, CDR1 is SNHLY, CDR2 FYNNEI. After removal of 7 bases from V and 1 base from J, the junction contained 3 bases not matched to a gene. The CDR3 is CASKEREGTDTQYF. The CDR3 region has the DNA TGTGCCAGCAAGGAGCGGGAGGGCACAGATACGCAGTATTTT.

This chain joins TRBV7-2 and TRBJ2-3; the D gene is possibly TRBD2 (5 bases). The CDR3 length is 14 residues. Germline lookup yields CDR1 SGHTA and CDR2 FQGNSA. V lost 1 base and J lost 6, with 11 bases in between. CDR3 nucleotide sequence: TGTGCCAGCAGCTTAGTCACGGGGAGTGATACGCAGTATTTT. Translated, it gives CASSLVTGSDTQYF.

As concerns this clone: The limits of the CDR3 on the DNA are not certain, so only TCRdb's listed CDR3 is given. This sequence joins TRBV28 and TRBJ2-2; the DNA was not compared with TRBD1, the D call given in the table. Germline lookup yields CDR1 MDHEN and CDR2 SYDVKM. The CDR3 comprises 15 residues, both ends counted. The CDR3: CASSFLAGDAGELFF.

The J gene is TRBJ1-1, the V gene TRBV6-5; D may be TRBD1 (5 bases). Germline loops: CDR1 MNHEY, CDR2 SVGAGI. This CDR3 is built from 15 residues. With 5 bases removed from V and 0 bases from J, the gap between germline ends came to 13 bases. CDR3: CASSKSTALNTEAFF. In DNA form, the CDR3 reads TGTGCCAGCAGTAAATCGACAGCTTTGAACACTGAAGCTTTCTTT.

This chain joins TRBV18 and TRBJ2-1; TRBD2 aligns across 11 bases. The V segment lost 0 bases and the J segment 0 bases; nucleotides outside the gene matches: 4. Germline V gives CDR1 KGHSH, CDR2 LQKENI. This CDR3 comprises 18 residues. In nucleotides, the CDR3 is TGTGCCAGCTCACCACCCGTGACTAGCGGGATCTCCTACAATGAGCAGTTCTTC. Amino acids: CASSPPVTSGISYNEQFF.